The 6 T cell receptor beta chains below all came from one sample that was sequenced in a study of cytomegalovirus exposure and HLA in healthy donors. The PCR employed 60 Vbeta primers together with 13 Jbeta primers. Sequencing was performed with immunoSEQ multiplex PCR; in TCRdb, only in-frame clones are kept and a portion is missing. Of about 150,000 clones in the sample, 65% to 90% were seen once. Sequencing was done on a sample of PBMCs. The receptors derive from a woman aged 50 to 65 in good health and CMV-seropositive.

The table lists this clone with a count of one. The rearrangement links TRBV5-1 to TRBJ2-2, with 13 bases lining up with TRBD2. In germline, CDR1 is SGHRS, CDR2 YFSETQ. The CDR3 is 17 amino acids. After removal of 4 bases from V and 7 bases from J, the junction contained 10 bases not matched to a gene. This CDR3 reads CASSPSLLAGGIGELFF. In DNA form, the CDR3 reads TGCGCCAGCAGCCCCTCGCTACTAGCGGGGGGGATCGGGGAGCTGTTTTTT. Combining the CDR3 with reference TRBV5-1 and TRBJ2-2 gives the whole variable domain KAGVTQTPRYLIKTRGQQVTLSCSPISGHRSVSWYQQTPGQGLQFLFEYFSETQRNKGNFPGRFSGRQFSNSRSEMNVSTLELGDSALYLCASSPSLLAGGIGELFFGEGSRLTVL.

The V call is TRBV5-1, the J call TRBJ2-7; 8 bases line up with TRBD1. V shed 0 bases, J shed 4 bases, and the junction held 6 bases outside the gene matches. CDR3 size: 15 residues. Germline-derived CDR1 and CDR2 are SGHRS and YFSETQ. CDR3 sequence reads: CASSLVPGQGYEQYF. The CDR3, as DNA: TGCGCCAGCAGCTTGGTACCCGGACAGGGATACGAGCAGTACTTC.

The genes are TRBV27 and TRBJ2-1; tentative D call: TRBD2 (5 bases). Trimming pared 6 bases from V and 3 bases from J, leaving 12 bases between. The CDR3 length is 14 residues. Germline assignment: CDR1 MNHEY and CDR2 SMNVEV (reference sequence). CDR3 in DNA: TGTGCCAGCAGCCCGGGGTCACTCTACAATGAGCAGTTCTTC. Translating gives CASSPGSLYNEQFF.

The rearrangement links TRBV29-1 to TRBJ1-1, with D perhaps matching TRBD1 (5 bases). The germline V gene has CDR1 SQVTM and CDR2 ANQGSEA. The CDR3 is 12 residues long. Trimming removed 7 bases at V and 6 bases at J, with 15 bases between. The CDR3 reads CSAHRIGAEAFF. DNA for the CDR3: TGCAGCGCCCACAGGATAGGAGCTGAAGCTTTCTTT.

J is TRBJ2-2 and V is TRBV29-1; 9 nucleotides align to TRBD1. The CDR3 is made up of 11 amino acids. V shed 4 bases, J shed 15 bases, and the junction held 6 bases outside the gene matches. The germline V gene has CDR1 SQVTM and CDR2 ANQGSEA. CDR3 sequence reads: CSVVGTGQVFF. The CDR3 DNA is TGCAGCGTTGTGGGGACAGGGCAGGTGTTTTTT.

CDR3 in amino acids: CASSSKTPRTGGTYGYTF. The CDR3 DNA sequence: TGTGCCAGCAGTTCGAAAACCCCCCGGACAGGTGGGACCTATGGCTACACCTTC. The V and J genes are TRBV28 and TRBJ1-2, with 7 bases lining up with TRBD1. Trimming at V came to 4 bases and at J to 4 bases, leaving 18 bases not matched to a gene. Germline CDR1 and CDR2: MDHEN and SYDVKM. CDR3 size: 18 residues.